A single sample is the source of the 15 T cell receptor beta chains below, sequenced in a study of cytotoxic CD8 clonotypes in ibrutinib-treated CLL. Clones were sequenced by immunoSEQ multiplex PCR, and TCRdb holds only the in-frame ones, with some missing. The profile covers around 97,000 clones, with about 72% appearing a single time and about 33% taken by the ten largest. Material: PBMCs, obtained after 12 months of ibrutinib treatment. The receptors originated from a human donor with chronic lymphocytic leukemia.

The J gene is TRBJ1-5, the V gene TRBV19; TRBD1 is a possible D gene (6 bases). In germline, CDR1 is LNHDA, CDR2 SQIVND (reference sequence). Trimming took 7 bases from V and 0 from J, leaving 10 bases between them. The CDR3 covers 14 residues. The CDR3 nucleotides read TGTGCCAGTAACGGACAGAATAGCAATCAGCCCCAGCATTTT. The encoded protein is CASNGQNSNQPQHF.

This chain joins TRBV7-9 and TRBJ1-2; 9 bases fit TRBD1. V dropped 9 bases and J dropped 7; count of bases not matched to a gene: 9. This CDR3 contains 13 residues. CDR1 and CDR2 from the germline V gene are SEHNR and FQNEAQ (reference sequence). The CDR3 DNA sequence: TGTGCCAGAAGGCCGGGACAGGGTTTTGGCTACACCTTC. This gives the protein CARRPGQGFGYTF.

This rearrangement joins TRBV6-5 to TRBJ1-2; a weak D match, TRBD1 (6 bases). The CDR3 runs to 14 residues. V was shortened by 6 bases and J by 7 bases, with 18 bases between the two germline ends. From germline, CDR1 is MNHEY and CDR2 SVGAGI. The CDR3 DNA reads TGTGCCAGCAGACCCTCACCAGGGGCCGGTGGCTACACCTTC. Translation: CASRPSPGAGGYTF.

The genes are TRBV11-3 and TRBJ1-2; D may be TRBD1 (5 bases). Trimming shortened V by 1 base and J by 6 bases, and 12 bases separated the two germline ends. CDR3 length: 14 residues. CDR1 and CDR2 (germline): SGHNT, YENEEA. CDR3 region: CASSLGGLPNGYTF. CDR3 in DNA: TGTGCCAGCAGCTTAGGGGGACTCCCTAATGGCTACACCTTC.

The chain carries TRBV7-8 and TRBJ1-1; D is ambiguous. V was pared by 5 bases and J by 3 bases, with 22 bases between. CDR3 length: 17 amino acids. Germline CDR1 and CDR2: SGHVS and FQNEAQ. CDR3 protein: CASSTEPVQRSYTEAFF. The CDR3 DNA reads TGTGCCAGCAGCACAGAGCCCGTACAGAGATCGTACACTGAAGCTTTCTTT.

The chain carries TRBV28 and TRBJ1-3; 7 positions agree with TRBD1. Unmatched junction bases numbered 11, after V lost 7 bases and J lost 2 bases. Germline-derived CDR1 and CDR2 are MDHEN and SYDVKM. The CDR3 is 16 residues long. In DNA form, the CDR3 reads TGTGCCAGCACAACAGGGGTTTTAAGAACTGGAAACACCATATATTTT. Translating gives CASTTGVLRTGNTIYF.

This rearrangement joins TRBV6-6 to TRBJ1-2; TRBD1 matches at 9 bases. The CDR3 consists of 15 residues. The germline V gene encodes CDR1 MNHNY and CDR2 SVGAGI (reference sequence). V was clipped by 0 bases and J by 3 bases; unmatched bases: 2. CDR3 protein: CASSYSGQGHYGYTF. CDR3 in DNA: TGTGCCAGCAGTTACTCGGGACAGGGACACTATGGCTACACCTTC.

The J gene is TRBJ2-5, the V gene TRBV11-1, with D tentatively TRBD1 (5 bases). The length of the CDR3 is 14 residues. Germline values: CDR1 SGHAT, CDR2 FQDESV (reference sequence). V was trimmed by 7 bases and J by 5 bases, leaving 17 bases between them. Written as DNA, the CDR3 is TGTGCCAGCACCCTAGGGGCGTTGGGGGAGACCCAGTACTTC. Translated: CASTLGALGETQYF.

In its sample, this clone was seen a few times. This sequence joins TRBV10-3 and TRBJ2-3; 7 bases fit TRBD2. V was pared by 4 bases and J by 3 bases, with 7 bases of the junction left unmatched. Germline V gives CDR1 ENHRY, CDR2 SYGVKD. The CDR3 totals 15 residues. The CDR3 spells CAISVGTILTDTQYF. The CDR3 DNA is TGTGCCATCAGTGTCGGGACTATACTGACAGATACGCAGTATTTT.

V is TRBV10-3 and J is TRBJ1-1; TRBD1 matches at 9 bases. The CDR3 is 13 amino acids. With 3 bases clipped from V and 7 bases from J, the junction kept 3 bases outside the gene matches. The germline CDR1 and CDR2 sequences are ENHRY and SYGVKD. The CDR3 region has the DNA TGTGCCATCAGTGAAACAGGGGGCAGTGAAGCTTTCTTT. Translating it yields CAISETGGSEAFF.

The table lists this clone with a count of one. V gene TRBV25-1 combines with J gene TRBJ2-3; D tentatively reads TRBD1 or TRBD2 (5 bases each). Germline V gene sequence: CDR1 MGHDK, CDR2 SYGVNS. This CDR3 has 13 residues. The V gene lost 7 bases and the J gene lost 2 bases, with 10 bases spanning the gap. CDR3 residues: CASISGTTDTQYF. In DNA form, the CDR3 reads TGTGCCAGCATATCGGGGACCACAGATACGCAGTATTTT.

The chain uses TRBV28 and TRBJ2-3, with 13 positions matching TRBD2. This CDR3 is 15 amino acids long. Per the germline V gene, CDR1 is MDHEN and CDR2 is SYDVKM. The J segment lost 5 bases and the V segment lost 8 bases, leaving 7 bases of the junction unmatched. The CDR3 coding sequence is TGTGCCAGCCTACCGACTAGCGGGGGGCGAGATACGCAGTATTTT. Translating it yields CASLPTSGGRDTQYF.

The chain uses TRBV9 and TRBJ1-3, with D uncertain. Between the trimmed V and J ends, which lost 5 bases and 0 bases, there was a span of 3 bases. The CDR3 has 12 residues. Germline lookup yields CDR1 SGDLS and CDR2 YYNGEE. The chain's CDR3 is CASSFSGNTIYF. In nucleotides, the CDR3 is TGTGCCAGCAGTTTCTCTGGAAACACCATATATTTT.

The chain recombines TRBV5-1 with TRBJ2-7, with 7 bases matching TRBD2. J gave up 0 bases and V 4 bases, and 7 bases lay outside the gene matches. The CDR3 is made up of 15 amino acids. In germline, CDR1 is SGHRS, CDR2 YFSETQ. The CDR3 DNA reads as TGCGCCAGCAGCGATAGGGGAGGGAGCTCCTACGAGCAGTACTTC. It encodes CASSDRGGSSYEQYF.

The chain employs TRBV6-1 and TRBJ1-1, with 7 bases matching TRBD1. V was clipped by 5 bases and J by 4 bases; unmatched bases: 4. In germline, CDR1 is MNHNS, CDR2 SASEGT. This CDR3 has 13 residues. CDR3 amino acids: CASSMTGSTEAFF. CDR3 nucleotides: TGTGCCAGCAGTATGACAGGGAGCACTGAAGCTTTCTTT.